The rows below give T cell receptor beta chains drawn from one sample of a study of T cells in Graves' hyperthyroidism and ophthalmopathy. TCRdb processed the multiplex PCR reads anew with MiXCR; each CDR3 protein has one entry. Of 360,000 or so distinct CDR3 sequences in the sample, approximately 18% are singletons; the top ten hold roughly a sixth. Sample: blood. Receptors were obtained from a woman in her forties with Graves' ophthalmopathy. Each CDR3 is given with its conserved first and last residue. The D gene is left open where the match is weak. Part of the rows lack a size; the others show once, few, many or a class for expanded clones.

v_gene,d_gene,abundance,j_gene,CDR3nt,CDR3aa
TRBV3-1,-,many,TRBJ2-2,TGTGCCAGCAGCCAAGAAAATGGGGAGCTGTTTTTT,CASSQENGELFF
TRBV5-6,-,many,TRBJ2-7,TGTGCCAGCAGCTTTGACTACTCCCCGGAGGACGAGCAGTACTTC,CASSFDYSPEDEQYF
TRBV3-1,-,-,TRBJ2-7,TGTGCCAGCAGCCAAGTGGGGCCTGACTACGAGCAGTACTTC,CASSQVGPDYEQYF
TRBV20-1,-,many,TRBJ1-3,TGCAGTGCTTCTCAGACAAGGGGTAACACCATATATTTT,CSASQTRGNTIYF
TRBV20-1,-,-,TRBJ2-5,TGCAGTGCTTCTTTCAGGGAGGCGACAGAGACCCAGTACTTC,CSASFREATETQYF
TRBV5-4,TRBD1,-,TRBJ1-1,TGTGCCAGCAGCCCAGGGACAGGCGAGAACACTGAAGCTTTCTTT,CASSPGTGENTEAFF
TRBV15,-,many,TRBJ1-1,TGTGCCACCAGCAGAGACAGGGCAAGGATGGGGGAAGCTTTCTTT,CATSRDRARMGEAFF
TRBV6-5,-,few,TRBJ2-7,TGTGCCAGCAGTTACTTTGACGGAATATCCTACGAGCAGTACTTC,CASSYFDGISYEQYF
TRBV28,-,many,TRBJ2-5,TGTGCCAGCAGTTTCATCCGGACGGTACAAGAGACCCAGTACTTC,CASSFIRTVQETQYF
TRBV20-1,-,-,TRBJ1-1,TGCAGTGCTAGAGGAAGACTCATGAACACTGAAGCTTTCTTT,CSARGRLMNTEAFF
TRBV5-4,TRBD2,-,TRBJ2-2,TGTGCCAGCAGCTGGAGTCCGGGACTAGTCGCGGCCGGGGAGCTGTTTTTT,CASSWSPGLVAAGELFF
TRBV7-9,-,many,TRBJ2-5,TGTGCCAGCAGCTTATCTGAGATCTCCGGGACCCAGTACTTC,CASSLSEISGTQYF
TRBV18,-,many,TRBJ1-5,TGTGCCAGCTCACCGGGGCGGACTAGCAATCAGCCCCAGCATTTT,CASSPGRTSNQPQHF
TRBV6-1,-,few,TRBJ1-5,TGTGCCAGCAGTCCAGACGGCAGATGGTTTCAGCCCCAGCATTTT,CASSPDGRWFQPQHF